This T cell receptor (beta chain) was captured in a study of blood T cell repertoires in COVID-19. Study overall: Samples taken during acute and convalescent COVID-19 were collected in the United States, Italy and Spain. In each case, the material was cDNA or gDNA derived from T cells, B-cell-depleted T cells, or PBMCs.

Using immunoSEQ multiplex PCR, the repertoire was profiled, and TCRdb retains in-frame clones only, with some absent. This table holds approximately 250,000 clones, around nine tenths found once. V lost 2 bases and J lost 4, with 12 bases in between. The CDR3 consists of 14 residues. Germline loops: CDR1 SGHAT, CDR2 FQNNGV. Sequenced material: peripheral blood. The chain recombines TRBV11-2 with TRBJ2-7; maybe TRBD1 (6 bases). The receptor was isolated from a man aged 35 to 55 with active or convalescent COVID-19. In nucleotides, the CDR3 is TGTGCCAGCAGCTTACCAGGGGACGGGTACGAGCAGTACTTC. It codes for CASSLPGDGYEQYF. Together with reference TRBV11-2 and TRBJ2-7, the CDR3 gives the full variable domain: EAGVAQSPRYKIIEKRQSVAFWCNPISGHATLYWYQQILGQGPKLLIQFQNNGVVDDSQLPKDRFSAERLKGVDSTLKIQPAKLEDSAVYLCASSLPGDGYEQYFGPGTRLTVT.